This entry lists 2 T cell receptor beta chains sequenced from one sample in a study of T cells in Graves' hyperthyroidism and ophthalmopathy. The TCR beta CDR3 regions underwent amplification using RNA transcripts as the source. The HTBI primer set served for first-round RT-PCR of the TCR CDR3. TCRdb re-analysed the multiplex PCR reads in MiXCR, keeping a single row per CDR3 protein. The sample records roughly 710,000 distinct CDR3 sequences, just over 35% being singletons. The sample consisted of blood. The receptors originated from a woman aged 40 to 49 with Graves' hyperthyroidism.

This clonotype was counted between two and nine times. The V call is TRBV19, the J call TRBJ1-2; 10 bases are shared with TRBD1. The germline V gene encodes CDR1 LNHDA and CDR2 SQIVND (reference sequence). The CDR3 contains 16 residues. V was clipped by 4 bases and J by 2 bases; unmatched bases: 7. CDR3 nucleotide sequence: TGTGCCAGTAGTACTCCGGGACAGGGGCGCAACTATGGCTACACCTTC. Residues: CASSTPGQGRNYGYTF.

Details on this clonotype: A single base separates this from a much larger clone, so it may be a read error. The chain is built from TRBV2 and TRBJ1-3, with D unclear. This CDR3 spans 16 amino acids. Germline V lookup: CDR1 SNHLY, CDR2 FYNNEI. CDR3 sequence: CASSEVATRSGNTVYF. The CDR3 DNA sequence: TGTGCCAGCAGTGAAGTAGCGACCCGCTCTGGAAACACCGTATATTTT.